This passage covers 8 T cell receptor beta chains from one sample sequenced in a study of metastatic and nonmetastatic thyroid tumors. Until they underwent thyroid surgery, no patient had received any treatment. TCRdb used MiXCR to call clones anew from the PCR reads. The sample gives about 8,400 clones, roughly 29% of which show up once; roughly 20% is in the top ten. The material sequenced was tumor tissue. These receptors came from a female donor with papillary thyroid cancer or a benign thyroid nodule (not recorded which). Some clones in this sample may be carry-over from other donors' samples.

V and J are TRBV20-1 and TRBJ1-1; D unclear. Germline lookup yields CDR1 DFQATT and CDR2 SNEGSKA (reference sequence). The CDR3 is made up of 15 amino acids. V was pared by 4 bases and J by 0 bases, with 15 bases between. CDR3 loop: CSATDPLTVNTEAFF. CDR3 nucleotides: TGCAGTGCTACCGACCCGCTGACGGTGAACACTGAAGCTTTCTTT.

The chain combines TRBV6-2 or TRBV6-3 with TRBJ1-5; D call uncertain. V was pared by 4 bases and J by 4 bases, with 8 bases between. The germline V gene has CDR1 MNHEY and CDR2 SVGEGT. This CDR3 spans 13 amino acids. DNA of the CDR3: TGTGCCAGCAGTTCGGACGGTAATCAGCCCCAGCATTTT. It yields the protein CASSSDGNQPQHF.

This clone is deemed medium-sized. This sequence joins TRBV19 and TRBJ2-1; D gene unclear. The CDR3 is 13 residues long. V lost 8 bases and J 5 bases, leaving 13 bases between the germline ends. Germline CDR1 LNHDA, CDR2 SQIVND (reference sequence). In DNA, the CDR3 is TGTGCCAGTCGATTCAACGTGAACAATGAGCAGTTCTTC. As protein: CASRFNVNNEQFF.

This clone appeared a single time. The genes are TRBV5-5 and TRBJ1-2; the D gene is possibly TRBD1 (5 bases). V gave up 3 bases and J gave up 8 bases, with 14 bases separating them. The CDR3 is 13 amino acids. The germline CDR1 and CDR2 sequences are SGHKS and YYEKEE (reference sequence). The CDR3 here is CASSSAPGKGYTF. As DNA, the CDR3 is TGTGCCAGCAGCTCGGCCCCAGGGAAGGGCTACACCTTC.

V gene TRBV27 combines with J gene TRBJ2-1; D perhaps matches TRBD2 (7 bases). V lost 5 bases and J 10 bases, leaving 21 bases between the germline ends. Germline-derived CDR1 and CDR2 are MNHEY and SMNVEV (reference sequence). The CDR3 has 15 amino acids. The chain's CDR3 is CASSASGTVRGEQFF. CDR3 DNA: TGTGCCAGCAGTGCCAGCGGGACCGTAAGGGGGGAGCAGTTCTTC.

The chain is built from TRBV6-1 and TRBJ2-7; 9 bases fit TRBD2. The CDR3 runs to 15 residues. CDR1 and CDR2 (germline): MNHNS, SASEGT. The J segment lost 5 bases and the V segment lost 6 bases, leaving 11 bases of the junction unmatched. The CDR3 bases are TGTGCCAGCAGGGTTAGCGGGGGATTTTCCCACGAGCAGTACTTC. Protein sequence: CASRVSGGFSHEQYF.

This clone has a count of ten or more. This sequence joins TRBV7-6 and TRBJ2-4; D might be TRBD1 (5 bases). This CDR3 has 14 amino acids. V was shortened by 5 bases and J by 8 bases, with 16 bases between the two germline ends. The germline CDR1 and CDR2 sequences are SGHVS and FNYEAQ. CDR3 nucleotide sequence: TGTGCCAGCAGCCACGCTTTGGGGCCGGACATTCAGTACTTC. Translation: CASSHALGPDIQYF.

This clone was picked up a small number of times. This chain's CDR3 is CASGQPQHF. The DNA for the CDR3 is TGTGCCAGCGGTCAGCCCCAGCATTTT. The V call is TRBV6-1, the J call TRBJ1-5; D is ambiguous. The CDR3 is 9 amino acids. Germline CDR1 MNHNS, CDR2 SASEGT. Deletions cut 8 bases from V and 6 bases from J, with 2 bases between.